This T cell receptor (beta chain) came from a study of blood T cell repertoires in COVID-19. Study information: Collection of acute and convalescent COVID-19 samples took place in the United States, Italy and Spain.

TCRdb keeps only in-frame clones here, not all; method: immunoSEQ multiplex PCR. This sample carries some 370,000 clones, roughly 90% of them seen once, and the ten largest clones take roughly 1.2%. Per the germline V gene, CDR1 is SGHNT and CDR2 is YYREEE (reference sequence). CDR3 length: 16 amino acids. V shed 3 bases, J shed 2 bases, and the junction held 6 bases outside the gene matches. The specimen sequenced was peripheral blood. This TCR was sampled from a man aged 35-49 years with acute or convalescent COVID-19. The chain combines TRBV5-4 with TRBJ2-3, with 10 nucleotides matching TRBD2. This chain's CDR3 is CASSSRTSGNTDTQYF. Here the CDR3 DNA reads TGTGCCAGCAGCTCCCGGACTAGCGGAAACACAGATACGCAGTATTTT.